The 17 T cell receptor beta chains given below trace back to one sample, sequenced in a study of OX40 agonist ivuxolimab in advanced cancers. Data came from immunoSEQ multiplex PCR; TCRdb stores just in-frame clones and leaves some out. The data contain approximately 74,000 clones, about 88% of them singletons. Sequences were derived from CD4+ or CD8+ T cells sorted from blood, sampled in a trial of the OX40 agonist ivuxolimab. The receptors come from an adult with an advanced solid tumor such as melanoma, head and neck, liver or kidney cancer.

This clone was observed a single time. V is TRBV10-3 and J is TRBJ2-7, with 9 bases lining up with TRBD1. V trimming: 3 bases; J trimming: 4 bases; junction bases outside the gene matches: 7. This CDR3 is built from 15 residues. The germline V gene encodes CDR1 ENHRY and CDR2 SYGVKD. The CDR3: CAISDGDRVGYEQYF. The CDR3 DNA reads TGTGCCATCAGTGATGGGGACAGGGTTGGGTACGAGCAGTACTTC.

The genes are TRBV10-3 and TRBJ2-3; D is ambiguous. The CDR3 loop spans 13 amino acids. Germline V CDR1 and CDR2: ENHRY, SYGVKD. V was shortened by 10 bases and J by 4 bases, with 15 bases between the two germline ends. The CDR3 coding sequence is TGTGCCACCCAATCACCCAACGCAGATACGCAGTATTTT. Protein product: CATQSPNADTQYF.

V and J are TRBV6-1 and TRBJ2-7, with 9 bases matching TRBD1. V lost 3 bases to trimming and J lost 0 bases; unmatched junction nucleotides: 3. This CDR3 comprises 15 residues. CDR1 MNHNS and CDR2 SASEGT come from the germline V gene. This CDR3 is CASSEETGGSYEQYF. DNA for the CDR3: TGTGCCAGCAGTGAGGAGACAGGGGGCTCCTACGAGCAGTACTTC.

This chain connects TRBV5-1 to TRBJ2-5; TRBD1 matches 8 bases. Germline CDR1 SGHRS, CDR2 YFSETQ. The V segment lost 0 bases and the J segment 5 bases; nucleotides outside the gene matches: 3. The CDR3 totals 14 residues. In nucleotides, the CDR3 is TGCGCCAGCAGCTTGGGACAGGGGTTTGAGACCCAGTACTTC. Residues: CASSLGQGFETQYF.

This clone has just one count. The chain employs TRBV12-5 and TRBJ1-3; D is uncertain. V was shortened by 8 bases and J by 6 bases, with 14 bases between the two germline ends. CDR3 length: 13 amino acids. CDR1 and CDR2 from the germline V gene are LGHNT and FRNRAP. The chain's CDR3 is CASSASLENTIYF. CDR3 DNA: TGTGCTAGTTCTGCGTCTCTGGAAAACACCATATATTTT.

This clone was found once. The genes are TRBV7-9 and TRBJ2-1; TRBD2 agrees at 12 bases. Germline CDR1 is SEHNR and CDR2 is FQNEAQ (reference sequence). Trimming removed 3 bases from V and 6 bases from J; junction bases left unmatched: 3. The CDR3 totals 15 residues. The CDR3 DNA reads TGTGCCAGCAGCTTTTGGACTAGCGGGACCAATGAGCAGTTCTTC. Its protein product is CASSFWTSGTNEQFF. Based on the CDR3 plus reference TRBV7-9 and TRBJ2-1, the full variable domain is DTGVSQNPRHKITKRGQNVTFRCDPISEHNRLYWYRQTLGQGPEFLTYFQNEAQLEKSRLLSDRFSAERPKGSFSTLEIQRTEQGDSAMYLCASSFWTSGTNEQFFGPGTRLTVL.

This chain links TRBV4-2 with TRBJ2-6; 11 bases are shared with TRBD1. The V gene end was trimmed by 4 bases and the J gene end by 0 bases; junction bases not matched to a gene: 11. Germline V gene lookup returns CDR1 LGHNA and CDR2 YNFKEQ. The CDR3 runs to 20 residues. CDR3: CASSRTFGQGASSGANVLTF. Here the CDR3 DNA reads TGTGCCAGCAGCCGAACTTTTGGACAGGGGGCTAGCTCTGGGGCCAACGTCCTGACTTTC.

The CDR3 DNA sequence: TGTGCCAGCAGTTACGGAGCGGGAGGGCCCCAGTACTTC. Protein sequence: CASSYGAGGPQYF. The chain uses TRBV6-5 and TRBJ2-7, with TRBD2 identical over 10 bases. Germline values: CDR1 MNHEY, CDR2 SVGAGI. After removal of 2 bases from V and 10 bases from J, the junction contained 5 bases not matched to a gene. The CDR3 contains 13 residues.

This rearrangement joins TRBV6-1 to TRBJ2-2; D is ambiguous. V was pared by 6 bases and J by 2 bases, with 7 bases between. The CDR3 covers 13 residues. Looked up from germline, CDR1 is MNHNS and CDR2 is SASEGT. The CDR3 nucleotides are TGTGCCAGCAGCGGCCCTAACACCGGGGAGCTGTTTTTT. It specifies CASSGPNTGELFF.

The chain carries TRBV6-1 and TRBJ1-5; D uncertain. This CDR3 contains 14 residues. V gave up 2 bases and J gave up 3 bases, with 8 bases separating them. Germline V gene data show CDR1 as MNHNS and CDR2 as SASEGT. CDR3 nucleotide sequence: TGTGCCAGCAGTGAATCTAACTCCAATCAGCCCCAGCATTTT. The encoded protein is CASSESNSNQPQHF.

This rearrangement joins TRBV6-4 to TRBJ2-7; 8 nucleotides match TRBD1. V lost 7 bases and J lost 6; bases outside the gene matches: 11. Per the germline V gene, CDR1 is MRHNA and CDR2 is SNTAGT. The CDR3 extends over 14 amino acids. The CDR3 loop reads CASTRTGFEREQYF. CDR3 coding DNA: TGTGCCAGCACCCGGACAGGGTTCGAACGCGAGCAGTACTTC.

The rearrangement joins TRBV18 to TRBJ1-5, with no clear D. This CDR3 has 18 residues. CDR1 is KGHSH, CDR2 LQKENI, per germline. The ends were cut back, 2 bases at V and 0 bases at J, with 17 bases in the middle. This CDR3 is CASSPTPNNPYSNQPQHF. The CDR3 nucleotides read TGTGCCAGCTCACCAACACCCAACAATCCATATAGCAATCAGCCCCAGCATTTT.

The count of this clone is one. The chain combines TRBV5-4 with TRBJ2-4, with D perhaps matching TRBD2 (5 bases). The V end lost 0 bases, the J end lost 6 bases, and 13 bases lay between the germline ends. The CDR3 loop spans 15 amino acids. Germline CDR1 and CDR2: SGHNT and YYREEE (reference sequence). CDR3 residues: CASSLAGGLGNIQYF. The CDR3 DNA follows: TGTGCCAGCAGCTTGGCCGGCGGGCTCGGAAACATTCAGTACTTC.

Written as DNA, the CDR3 is TGTGCCAGCACGGACATTCCCGGGGAGACCCAGTACTTC. It codes for CASTDIPGETQYF. J is TRBJ2-5 and V is TRBV18, with a weak D call TRBD1 (5 bases). Germline-derived CDR1 and CDR2 are KGHSH and LQKENI. The germline V and J ends were trimmed by 8 bases and 5 bases, with 15 bases remaining between them. The CDR3 extends over 13 amino acids.

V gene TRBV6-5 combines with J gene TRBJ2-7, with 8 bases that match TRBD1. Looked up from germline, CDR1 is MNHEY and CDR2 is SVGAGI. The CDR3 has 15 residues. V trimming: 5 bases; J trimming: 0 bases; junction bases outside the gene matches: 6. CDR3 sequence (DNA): TGTGCCAGCAGTAGGACAGGGCCCGTCTCCTACGAGCAGTACTTC. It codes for CASSRTGPVSYEQYF.

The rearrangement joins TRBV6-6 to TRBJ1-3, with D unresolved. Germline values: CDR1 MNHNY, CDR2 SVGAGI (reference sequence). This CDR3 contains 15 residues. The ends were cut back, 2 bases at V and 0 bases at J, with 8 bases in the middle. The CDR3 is CASSYAKSSGNTIYF. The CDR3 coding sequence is TGTGCCAGCAGTTACGCCAAGAGCTCTGGAAACACCATATATTTT.

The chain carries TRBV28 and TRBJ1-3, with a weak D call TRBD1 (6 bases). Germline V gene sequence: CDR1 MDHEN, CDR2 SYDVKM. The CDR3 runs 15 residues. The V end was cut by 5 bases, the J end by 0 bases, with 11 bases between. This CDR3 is CASSSKGGSGNTIYF. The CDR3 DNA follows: TGTGCCAGCAGTAGTAAGGGGGGCTCTGGAAACACCATATATTTT.